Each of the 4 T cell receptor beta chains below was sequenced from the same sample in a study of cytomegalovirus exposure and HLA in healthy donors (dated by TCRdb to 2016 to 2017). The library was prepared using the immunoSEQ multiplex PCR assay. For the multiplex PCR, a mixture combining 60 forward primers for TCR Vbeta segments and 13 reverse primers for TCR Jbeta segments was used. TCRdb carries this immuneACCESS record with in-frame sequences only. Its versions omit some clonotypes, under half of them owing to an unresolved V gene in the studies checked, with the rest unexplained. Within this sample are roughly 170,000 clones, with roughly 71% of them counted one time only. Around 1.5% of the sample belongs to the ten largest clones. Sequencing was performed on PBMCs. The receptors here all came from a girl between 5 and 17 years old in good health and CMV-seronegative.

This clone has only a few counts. DNA of the CDR3: TGTGCCAGCAGCGTAGCAGGGGGCCCCGGGGAGCTGTTTTTT. Translation gives CASSVAGGPGELFF. The chain couples TRBV9 to TRBJ2-2; TRBD1 matches 8 bases. This CDR3 is 14 amino acids long. CDR1 is SGDLS, CDR2 YYNGEE, per germline. The V segment lost 0 bases and the J segment 6 bases; nucleotides outside the gene matches: 1.

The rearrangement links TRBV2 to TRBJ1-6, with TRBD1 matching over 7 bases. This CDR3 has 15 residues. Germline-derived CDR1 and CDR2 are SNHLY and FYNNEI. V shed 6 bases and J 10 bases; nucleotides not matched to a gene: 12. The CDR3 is CASRATGTAFSPLHF. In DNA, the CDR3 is TGTGCCAGCAGGGCAACCGGGACAGCGTTCTCACCCCTCCACTTT.

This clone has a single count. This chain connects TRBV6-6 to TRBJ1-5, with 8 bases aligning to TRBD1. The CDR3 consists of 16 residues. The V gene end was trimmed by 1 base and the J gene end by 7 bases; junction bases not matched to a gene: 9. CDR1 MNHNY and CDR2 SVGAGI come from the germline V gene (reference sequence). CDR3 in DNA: TGTGCCAGCAGTTACTGGGCAGGGGGCGCGATCCAGCCCCAGCATTTT. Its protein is CASSYWAGGAIQPQHF.

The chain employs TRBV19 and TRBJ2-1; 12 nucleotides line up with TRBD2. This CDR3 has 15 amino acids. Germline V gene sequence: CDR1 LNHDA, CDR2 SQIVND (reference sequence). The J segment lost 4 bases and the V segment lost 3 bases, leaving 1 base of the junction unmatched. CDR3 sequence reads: CASSIGTSGYNEQFF. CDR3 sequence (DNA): TGTGCCAGTAGTATCGGGACTAGCGGGTACAATGAGCAGTTCTTC.